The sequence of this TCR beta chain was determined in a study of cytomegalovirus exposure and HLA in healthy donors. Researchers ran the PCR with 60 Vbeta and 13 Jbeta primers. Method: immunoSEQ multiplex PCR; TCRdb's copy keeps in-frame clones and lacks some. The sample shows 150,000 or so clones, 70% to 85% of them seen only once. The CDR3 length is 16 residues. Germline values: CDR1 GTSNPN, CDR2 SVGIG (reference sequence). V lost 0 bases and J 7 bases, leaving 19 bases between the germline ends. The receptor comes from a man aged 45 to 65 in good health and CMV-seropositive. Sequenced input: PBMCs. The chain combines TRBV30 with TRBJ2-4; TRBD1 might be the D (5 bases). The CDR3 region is CAWSVNGGARTNIQYF. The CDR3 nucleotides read TGTGCCTGGAGTGTAAATGGTGGGGCCAGGACCAACATTCAGTACTTC.